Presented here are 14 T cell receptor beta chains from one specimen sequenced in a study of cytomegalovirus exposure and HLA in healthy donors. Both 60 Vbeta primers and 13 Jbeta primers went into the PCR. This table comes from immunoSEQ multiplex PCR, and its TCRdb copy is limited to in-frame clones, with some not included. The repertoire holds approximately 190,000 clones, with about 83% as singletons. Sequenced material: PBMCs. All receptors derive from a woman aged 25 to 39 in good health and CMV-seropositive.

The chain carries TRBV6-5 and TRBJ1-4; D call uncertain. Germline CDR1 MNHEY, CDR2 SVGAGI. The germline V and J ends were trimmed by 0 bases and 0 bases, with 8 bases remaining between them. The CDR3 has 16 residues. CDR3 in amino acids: CASSYSAGATNEKLFF. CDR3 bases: TGTGCCAGCAGTTACTCAGCCGGAGCAACTAATGAAAAACTGTTTTTT.

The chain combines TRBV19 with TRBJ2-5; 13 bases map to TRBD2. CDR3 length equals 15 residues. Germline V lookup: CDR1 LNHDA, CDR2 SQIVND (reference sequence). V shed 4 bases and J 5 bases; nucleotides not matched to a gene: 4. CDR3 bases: TGTGCCAGTAGTAGACTAGCGGGAGGAGGGGAGACCCAGTACTTC. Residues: CASSRLAGGGETQYF.

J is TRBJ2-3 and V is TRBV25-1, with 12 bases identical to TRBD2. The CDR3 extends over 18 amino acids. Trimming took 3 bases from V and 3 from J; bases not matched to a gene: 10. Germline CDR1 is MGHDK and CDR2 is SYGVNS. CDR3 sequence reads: CASSDAVLTSGRTDTQYF. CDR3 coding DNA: TGTGCCAGCAGTGATGCGGTCCTGACTAGCGGGAGAACAGATACGCAGTATTTT.

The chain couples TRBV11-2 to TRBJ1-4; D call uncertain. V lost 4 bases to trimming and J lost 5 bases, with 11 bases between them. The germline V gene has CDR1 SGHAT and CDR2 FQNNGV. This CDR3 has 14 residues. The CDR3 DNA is TGTGCCAGCAGCTACCGGGATTCAAATGAAAAACTGTTTTTT. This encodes CASSYRDSNEKLFF. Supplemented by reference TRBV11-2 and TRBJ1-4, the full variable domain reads EAGVAQSPRYKIIEKRQSVAFWCNPISGHATLYWYQQILGQGPKLLIQFQNNGVVDDSQLPKDRFSAERLKGVDSTLKIQPAKLEDSAVYLCASSYRDSNEKLFFGSGTQLSVL.

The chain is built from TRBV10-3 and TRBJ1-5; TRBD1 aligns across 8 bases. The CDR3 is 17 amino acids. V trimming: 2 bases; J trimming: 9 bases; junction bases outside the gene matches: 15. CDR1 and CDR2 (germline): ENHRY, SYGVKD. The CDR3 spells CAISEPHSGQGVRPQHF. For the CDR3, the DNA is TGTGCCATCAGTGAGCCTCATTCAGGACAGGGTGTGAGGCCCCAGCATTTT.

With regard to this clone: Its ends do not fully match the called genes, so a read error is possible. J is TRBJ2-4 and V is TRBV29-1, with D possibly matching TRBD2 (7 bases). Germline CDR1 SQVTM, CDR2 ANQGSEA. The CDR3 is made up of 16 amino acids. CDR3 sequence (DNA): TGCAGCTTCACACGGAGACGGGGGGCGGCCAAAAACATTCAGCACTTC. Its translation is CSFTRRRGAAKNIQHF.

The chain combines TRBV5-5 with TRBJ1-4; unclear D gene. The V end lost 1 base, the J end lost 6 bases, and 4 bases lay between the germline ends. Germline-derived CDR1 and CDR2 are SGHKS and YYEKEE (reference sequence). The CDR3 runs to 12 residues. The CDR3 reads CASSLRDEKLFF. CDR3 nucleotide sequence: TGTGCCAGCAGCTTGAGAGATGAAAAACTGTTTTTT.

The CDR3 region is CASSLGGGSPLHF. The CDR3 DNA reads as TGTGCCAGCAGCTTAGGCGGCGGTTCACCCCTCCACTTT. The V call is TRBV7-2, the J call TRBJ1-6; the D is unclear. This CDR3 region has 13 residues. V shed 1 base and J shed 9 bases, with 7 bases lying between them. From germline, CDR1 is SGHTA and CDR2 FQGNSA.

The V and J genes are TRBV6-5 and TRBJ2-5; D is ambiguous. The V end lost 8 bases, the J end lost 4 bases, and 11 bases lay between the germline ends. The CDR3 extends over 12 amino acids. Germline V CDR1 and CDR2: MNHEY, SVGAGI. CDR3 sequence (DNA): TGTGCCAGCTCTGACTTAACAGAGACCCAGTACTTC. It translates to CASSDLTETQYF.

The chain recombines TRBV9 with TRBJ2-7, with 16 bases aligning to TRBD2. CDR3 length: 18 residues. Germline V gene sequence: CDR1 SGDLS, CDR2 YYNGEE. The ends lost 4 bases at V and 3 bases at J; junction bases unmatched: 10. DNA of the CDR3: TGTGCCAGCAGCCTGGGGACTAGCGGGAGGGCCGAGCGCTACGAGCAGTACTTC. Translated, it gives CASSLGTSGRAERYEQYF.

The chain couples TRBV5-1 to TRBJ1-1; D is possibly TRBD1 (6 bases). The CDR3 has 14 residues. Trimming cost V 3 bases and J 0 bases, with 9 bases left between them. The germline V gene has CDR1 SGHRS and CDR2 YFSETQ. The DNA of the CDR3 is TGCGCCAGCAGCTGGCAGGGGTTGAACACTGAAGCTTTCTTT. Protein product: CASSWQGLNTEAFF.

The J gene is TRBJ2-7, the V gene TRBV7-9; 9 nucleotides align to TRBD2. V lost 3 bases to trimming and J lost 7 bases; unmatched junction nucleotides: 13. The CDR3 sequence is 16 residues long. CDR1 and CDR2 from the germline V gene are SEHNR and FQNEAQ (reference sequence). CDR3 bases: TGTGCCAGCAGCTTTTCTAGCGGGGACCCTTGGGGGGAGCAGTACTTC. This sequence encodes CASSFSSGDPWGEQYF.

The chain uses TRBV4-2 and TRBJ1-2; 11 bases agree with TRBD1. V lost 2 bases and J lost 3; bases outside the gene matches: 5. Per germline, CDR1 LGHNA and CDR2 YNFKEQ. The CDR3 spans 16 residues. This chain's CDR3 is CASSQKRGQGDYGYTF. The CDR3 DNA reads TGTGCCAGCAGCCAAAAACGGGGACAGGGGGACTATGGCTACACCTTC.

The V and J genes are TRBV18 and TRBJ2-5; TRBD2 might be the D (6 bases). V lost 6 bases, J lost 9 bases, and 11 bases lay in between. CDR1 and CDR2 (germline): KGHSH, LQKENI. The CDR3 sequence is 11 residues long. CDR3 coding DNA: TGTGCCAGCTCTATAGGGGAGGCCCAGTACTTC. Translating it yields CASSIGEAQYF.